What follows is one T cell receptor (beta chain) and its context. These data are taken from a study of blood T cell repertoires in COVID-19. For the study at large: Samples taken during acute and convalescent COVID-19 were collected in the United States, Italy and Spain. The analysed material was cDNA or gDNA that came from T cells, B-cell-depleted T cells, or PBMCs.

Germline V gene data show CDR1 as SGHVS and CDR2 as FQNEAQ. This CDR3 region has 16 residues. Between the trimmed V and J ends, which lost 4 bases and 0 bases, there was a span of 13 bases. Source study methods: How many nucleated cells were present was estimated from reference gene primer amplification. TCRdb's table, derived via immunoSEQ multiplex PCR, lists solely in-frame clones and lacks some. That table is the source of V, J and clone size, and D and trimming were worked out from the DNA. The sample shows about 240,000 clones, about 86% of them seen only once. The chain has TRBV7-8 and TRBJ1-5, with D perhaps matching TRBD1 (5 bases). This receptor was taken from a man aged 55-75 years with acute or convalescent COVID-19. The sample was peripheral blood. The CDR3 region has the DNA TGTGCCAGCAGCTCCGGGGGTGGTTATAGCAATCAGCCCCAGCATTTT. Translating it yields CASSSGGGYSNQPQHF.